The 28 T cell receptor beta chains given below trace back to one sample, sequenced in a study of blood T cell repertoires in COVID-19. TCRdb's table, derived via immunoSEQ multiplex PCR, lists solely in-frame clones and lacks some. The sample carries more than 140,000 clones, around 88% recorded once. Sequences were obtained from peripheral blood. These receptors came from a woman aged 60-75 years with acute or convalescent COVID-19.

The chain joins TRBV7-2 to TRBJ1-6; 9 nucleotides agree with TRBD1. The CDR3 is 16 residues long. In germline, CDR1 is SGHTA, CDR2 FQGNSA. Trimming cost V 5 bases and J 10 bases; bases outside gene matches: 12. The CDR3 DNA is TGTGCCAGCAGCCCTATGGCGGGACAGGGCGGATCACCCCTCCACTTT. Its translation is CASSPMAGQGGSPLHF.

The chain combines TRBV7-2 with TRBJ1-2; D is unresolved. V shed 2 bases and J shed 5 bases, with 9 bases lying between them. CDR1 and CDR2 from the germline V gene are SGHTA and FQGNSA. The CDR3 sequence is 13 residues long. The CDR3 DNA reads as TGTGCCAGCAGCTTAAACGGGGAATATGGCTACACCTTC. Translating gives CASSLNGEYGYTF.

This chain joins TRBV18 and TRBJ2-7; TRBD2 matches at 7 bases. Germline V gene sequence: CDR1 KGHSH, CDR2 LQKENI. The CDR3 is 14 residues long. J lost 5 bases, V lost 2 bases, and 6 bases had no gene match. In DNA, the CDR3 is TGTGCCAGCTCACCAGGCGGGGCGGGAGACGAGCAGTACTTC. Encoded protein: CASSPGGAGDEQYF.

This chain links TRBV6-5 with TRBJ2-2; D not resolved. The germline V and J ends were trimmed by 7 bases and 6 bases, with 9 bases remaining between them. Germline CDR1 is MNHEY and CDR2 is SVGAGI. The CDR3 sequence is 12 residues long. CDR3 amino acids: CASTGGPGELFF. The CDR3 coding sequence is TGTGCCAGCACCGGCGGCCCCGGGGAGCTGTTTTTT.

The chain joins TRBV27 to TRBJ1-1; TRBD1 matches 7 bases. The CDR3 runs to 15 residues. CDR1 is MNHEY, CDR2 SMNVEV, per germline (reference sequence). With V trimmed by 6 bases and J by 9 bases, 16 bases remained unmatched. CDR3 in DNA: TGTGCCAGCAGGGATGAGGGGGCAGGGATTTTTAAAGCTTTCTTT. Translating it yields CASRDEGAGIFKAFF.

The rearrangement joins TRBV19 to TRBJ1-1; D possibly corresponds to TRBD1 (6 bases). In germline, CDR1 is LNHDA, CDR2 SQIVND (reference sequence). CDR3 length: 16 residues. Trimming pared 3 bases from V and 6 bases from J, leaving 20 bases between. The CDR3 spells CASSMVLRTVSSEAFF. The DNA for the CDR3 is TGTGCCAGTAGTATGGTCTTACGGACAGTTTCTTCTGAAGCTTTCTTT.

This chain connects TRBV3-1 (or the pseudogene TRBV3-2) to TRBJ1-1; unclear D gene. Germline CDR1 reads LGHDT; CDR2 reads YNNKEL (reference sequence). The CDR3 loop spans 16 amino acids. Trimming shortened V by 0 bases and J by 2 bases, and 13 bases separated the two germline ends. CDR3 DNA: TGTGCCAGCAGCCAAGAATGGGTGACACCCAACACTGAAGCTTTCTTT. This codes for CASSQEWVTPNTEAFF.

CDR3 sequence reads: CASKVRANTGELFF. The CDR3 DNA sequence: TGTGCCAGCAAAGTGCGTGCGAACACCGGGGAGCTGTTTTTT. The genes are TRBV27 and TRBJ2-2, with D uncertain. CDR1 MNHEY and CDR2 SMNVEV come from the germline V gene (reference sequence). The CDR3 is made up of 14 amino acids. The V and J ends lost 7 bases and 0 bases respectively, with 9 bases between them.

The rearrangement joins TRBV4-3 to TRBJ1-1; possible D gene TRBD1, 6 bases. Looked up from germline, CDR1 is LGHNA and CDR2 is YSLEER. Trimming removed 2 bases from V and 5 bases from J, with 15 bases in between. The CDR3 totals 15 residues. Here the CDR3 reads CASSQTSQGRTEAFF. The CDR3 DNA is TGCGCCAGCAGCCAAACGTCACAGGGACGGACTGAAGCTTTCTTT.

The V and J genes are TRBV6-1 and TRBJ2-3, with a possible D match to TRBD1 (6 bases). The germline V gene encodes CDR1 MNHNS and CDR2 SASEGT. The CDR3 contains 14 residues. V shed 2 bases and J shed 4 bases, with 10 bases lying between them. As DNA, the CDR3 is TGTGCCAGCAGTGAATTAGAGGGGGCAGATACGCAGTATTTT. It codes for CASSELEGADTQYF.

This clone was seen once. The chain has TRBV5-1 and TRBJ1-6; no clear D gene. There are 14 residues in the CDR3. V lost 6 bases and J lost 3, with 10 bases in between. The V gene's germline CDR1 is SGHRS and CDR2 YFSETQ. The CDR3 coding sequence is TGCGCCAGCAAGGAGGAGTTCTATAATTCACCCCTCCACTTT. It specifies CASKEEFYNSPLHF.

V gene TRBV9 combines with J gene TRBJ2-2; TRBD1 matches 11 bases. In germline, CDR1 is SGDLS, CDR2 YYNGEE. The length of the CDR3 is 19 residues. J lost 1 base, V lost 4 bases, and 12 bases had no gene match. CDR3 protein: CASSTGDRGRVLNTGELFF. In DNA form, the CDR3 reads TGTGCCAGCAGCACCGGGGACAGGGGGAGGGTCTTGAACACCGGGGAGCTGTTTTTT.

V is TRBV30 and J is TRBJ1-3, with 10 bases fitting TRBD1. The length of the CDR3 is 16 residues. Unmatched junction bases numbered 11, after V lost 5 bases and J lost 4 bases. Germline values: CDR1 GTSNPN, CDR2 SVGIG (reference sequence). The CDR3 protein is CAWVPQGQGYGNTIYF. For the CDR3, the DNA is TGTGCCTGGGTCCCCCAGGGACAGGGGTACGGAAACACCATATATTTT.

The chain couples TRBV28 to TRBJ1-5; 8 bases fit TRBD1. The germline V gene encodes CDR1 MDHEN and CDR2 SYDVKM. The CDR3 runs to 14 residues. Losses at the gene ends were 2 bases for V and 9 bases for J; bases not matched to a gene: 6. Here the CDR3 DNA reads TGTGCCAGCAGTTTAAAGCGACAGGGGTGGCCCCAGCATTTT. Amino acid sequence: CASSLKRQGWPQHF.

Only one count was recorded for this clone. This sequence joins TRBV6-2 or TRBV6-3 and TRBJ1-5; tentative D call: TRBD1 (6 bases). V dropped 6 bases and J dropped 6 bases, with 30 bases sitting between them. Germline V gene sequence: CDR1 MNHEY, CDR2 SVGEGT. The length of the CDR3 is 19 residues. CDR3 in DNA: TGTGCCAGCAGCAGACTCAACCGTCAGGGGAACGTAGGGGGTCAGCCCCAGCATTTT. Its protein is CASSRLNRQGNVGGQPQHF.

A remark on this clone: At one of its ends the junction is not consistent with the germline gene, which may arise from a read error. The chain combines TRBV7-3 with TRBJ2-6, with TRBD1 as a possible D gene (5 bases). Germline V CDR1 and CDR2: SGHTA, FQGTGA. The CDR3 runs 18 residues. CDR3 residues: CASTLRARDQAGANVLTF. The CDR3 DNA reads as TGTGCCAGCACCTTACGGGCCAGGGATCAAGCTGGGGCCAACGTCCTGACTTTC.

This rearrangement joins TRBV5-6 to TRBJ2-7, with 9 bases aligning to TRBD1. This CDR3 region has 14 residues. The germline CDR1 and CDR2 sequences are SGHDT and YYEEEE. Unmatched junction bases numbered 6, after V lost 4 bases and J lost 4 bases. DNA for the CDR3: TGTGCCAGCAGCGCGACAGGGGGTGGGTACGAGCAGTACTTC. This gives the protein CASSATGGGYEQYF.

The chain uses TRBV6-4 and TRBJ2-2; 9 nucleotides line up with TRBD2. Per the germline V gene, CDR1 is MRHNA and CDR2 is SNTAGT. The CDR3 totals 15 residues. Trimming took 2 bases from V and 3 from J; bases not matched to a gene: 1. This chain's CDR3 is CASSDGTSHTGELFF. DNA of the CDR3: TGTGCCAGCAGTGACGGGACTAGCCACACCGGGGAGCTGTTTTTT.

This rearrangement joins TRBV2 to TRBJ2-2, with 8 bases that match TRBD1. V lost 10 bases, J lost 0 bases, and 4 bases stayed unmatched. CDR3 size: 14 residues. From germline, CDR1 is SNHLY and CDR2 FYNNEI. CDR3 in DNA: TGTGCCATCCAGACAGGGGCGAACACCGGGGAGCTGTTTTTT. This codes for CAIQTGANTGELFF.

This clone has only one observation. V usage is TRBV28 and J usage is TRBJ1-3, with D possibly TRBD1 on 5 matching bases. Germline loops: CDR1 MDHEN, CDR2 SYDVKM. This CDR3 has 12 amino acids. V was clipped by 8 bases and J by 4 bases, with 9 bases between them. The CDR3 sequence is CASWGFGNTIYF. CDR3 sequence (DNA): TGTGCCAGCTGGGGCTTCGGAAACACCATATATTTT.

The V gene is TRBV18, the J gene TRBJ2-7; D might be TRBD1 (6 bases). V lost 1 base and J 1 base, leaving 20 bases between the germline ends. This CDR3 contains 18 residues. Germline V gene sequence: CDR1 KGHSH, CDR2 LQKENI. This CDR3 is CASSPRDNASPGSYEQYF. The CDR3 region has the DNA TGTGCCAGCTCACCACGGGACAACGCCTCCCCGGGGTCCTACGAGCAGTACTTC. Complete variable domain (other parts from reference TRBV18 and TRBJ2-7): NAGVMQNPRHLVRRRGQEARLRCSPMKGHSHVYWYRQLPEEGLKFMVYLQKENIIDESGMPKERFSAEFPKEGPSILRIQQVVRGDSAAYFCASSPRDNASPGSYEQYFGPGTRLTVT.

The V gene is TRBV7-9, the J gene TRBJ2-2; the match to TRBD2 covers 8 bases. The V and J ends lost 5 bases and 5 bases, in that order; junction bases with no gene match: 7. CDR3 size: 15 residues. CDR1 and CDR2 from the germline V gene are SEHNR and FQNEAQ (reference sequence). The CDR3: CASSRAGGGTGELFF. The CDR3 bases are TGTGCCAGCAGCCGTGCGGGGGGCGGAACCGGGGAGCTGTTTTTT.

The V gene is TRBV6-5, the J gene TRBJ2-5; 12 bases fit TRBD1. V dropped 2 bases and J dropped 4; count of bases not matched to a gene: 5. Germline lookup yields CDR1 MNHEY and CDR2 SVGAGI. This CDR3 is built from 16 residues. This CDR3 is CASSYPGQGAGETQYF. DNA for the CDR3: TGTGCCAGCAGTTACCCGGGACAGGGGGCAGGAGAGACCCAGTACTTC.

The chain couples TRBV7-9 to TRBJ1-1; no firm D call. The germline gives CDR1 SEHNR, CDR2 FQNEAQ (reference sequence). There are 12 residues in the CDR3. V was cut by 0 bases and J by 4 bases, with 3 bases left in between. CDR3 in amino acids: CASSLASTEAFF. The DNA of the CDR3 is TGTGCCAGCAGCTTAGCGAGCACTGAAGCTTTCTTT.

The chain uses TRBV9 and TRBJ1-2; perhaps TRBD1 as D (6 bases). Germline V lookup: CDR1 SGDLS, CDR2 YYNGEE. CDR3 length: 15 amino acids. The V and J ends lost 0 bases and 10 bases respectively, with 19 bases between them. The CDR3 DNA follows: TGTGCCAGCAGCGTAGATCAGGGGCCCCCTTTTGACTACACCTTC. This encodes CASSVDQGPPFDYTF.

This chain uses TRBV6-2 or TRBV6-3 with TRBJ1-1, with D possibly matching TRBD1 (5 bases). The ends were cut back, 0 bases at V and 6 bases at J, with 17 bases in the middle. This CDR3 contains 16 residues. Germline CDR1 MNHEY, CDR2 SVGEGT. CDR3 sequence: CASSYSGGTRGAEAFF. The CDR3 region has the DNA TGTGCCAGCAGTTACTCGGGTGGGACTCGAGGCGCTGAAGCTTTCTTT.

This sequence joins TRBV13 and TRBJ1-5; TRBD1 matches 12 bases. Germline values: CDR1 PRHDT, CDR2 FYEKMQ (reference sequence). The V and J ends lost 5 bases and 0 bases, in that order; junction bases with no gene match: 5. The CDR3 is 17 residues long. CDR3 sequence: CASSRGTGGNSNQPQHF. CDR3 nucleotides: TGTGCCAGCAGCCGAGGGACAGGGGGCAATAGCAATCAGCCCCAGCATTTT.

The chain is built from TRBV19 and TRBJ2-5, with 8 bases fitting TRBD1. Germline V gene lookup returns CDR1 LNHDA and CDR2 SQIVND (reference sequence). The CDR3 extends over 15 amino acids. V dropped 3 bases and J dropped 4; count of bases not matched to a gene: 7. The CDR3 bases are TGTGCCAGTAGTATTCTCGGGACAGGCCGAGAGACCCAGTACTTC. This sequence encodes CASSILGTGRETQYF.